One and the same sample provided the 2 T cell receptor beta chains below, sequenced in a study of OX40 agonist ivuxolimab in advanced cancers. Method: immunoSEQ multiplex PCR; TCRdb's copy keeps in-frame clones and lacks some. This sample has about 48,000 clones, with more than 80% found just once. The sample was CD4+ or CD8+ T cells sorted from blood, taken in a trial of the OX40 agonist ivuxolimab. Source of these receptors: an adult with an advanced solid tumor such as melanoma, head and neck, liver or kidney cancer.

CDR3 nucleotide sequence: TGTGCCAGCTCATTGAACAGGGCAACTAATGAAAAACTGTTTTTT. This sequence encodes CASSLNRATNEKLFF. The chain links TRBV18 to TRBJ1-4, with D perhaps matching TRBD1 (6 bases). The CDR3 runs to 15 residues. The germline V gene has CDR1 KGHSH and CDR2 LQKENI. V was clipped by 5 bases and J by 0 bases, with 10 bases between them.

The rearrangement joins TRBV5-5 to TRBJ2-7; D is undetermined. The CDR3 loop spans 14 amino acids. Germline V CDR1 and CDR2: SGHKS, YYEKEE (reference sequence). Deletions cut 4 bases from V and 0 bases from J, with 11 bases between. The CDR3 here is CASSLLRSSYEQYF. The CDR3, as DNA: TGTGCCAGCAGCCTTCTACGGAGCTCCTACGAGCAGTACTTC.